Below, 7 T cell receptor beta chains from the same sample are listed, as sequenced in a study of patients and donors after allogeneic stem cell transplantation. TCRdb called the RT-PCR reads again in MiXCR, with one record for every CDR3 protein. The sample holds about 70,000 distinct CDR3 sequences; around 27% are singletons and the top ten take 26%. The sequencing sample was made of blood, either unsorted or a sorted T cell fraction (not recorded which). These receptors all stem from a human donor who was either an allogeneic HSCT recipient or a stem cell or donor lymphocyte infusion donor (not recorded which). It is not recorded whose cells these are; they may come from a transplant donor.

To note about this clonotype: The junction and the germline gene differ at one end; a read error may be behind it. The CDR3 protein is CSAPNPSGPYNGQFF. The CDR3 DNA follows: TGCAGTGCCCCGAACCCCTCCGGGCCCTACAATGGGCAGTTCTTC. V is TRBV20-1 and J is TRBJ2-1; unclear D gene. CDR1 is DFQATT and CDR2 is SNEGSKA in the germline V gene (reference sequence). CDR3 length: 15 amino acids.

The chain employs TRBV4-2 and TRBJ2-1, with 8 bases aligning to TRBD1. Germline values: CDR1 LGHNA, CDR2 YNFKEQ. J lost 10 bases, V lost 0 bases, and 2 bases had no gene match. The CDR3 has 13 residues. For the CDR3, the DNA is TGTGCCAGCAGCCAAGAAGGACAGGGCGAGCAGTTCTTC. Translating gives CASSQEGQGEQFF.

In this sample, this clonotype turned up a few times. The V gene is TRBV5-1, the J gene TRBJ1-2, with D hard to call. The CDR3 length is 15 residues. The V end was cut by 5 bases, the J end by 0 bases, with 14 bases between. CDR1 SGHRS and CDR2 YFSETQ come from the germline V gene. The CDR3 DNA reads as TGCGCCAGCAGGTCCGGGCCTTCCACTAACTATGGCTACACCTTC. Its translation is CASRSGPSTNYGYTF.

The chain is built from TRBV18 and TRBJ2-5; D gene ambiguous. The CDR3 totals 12 residues. Germline V gene data show CDR1 as KGHSH and CDR2 as LQKENI. V was trimmed by 4 bases and J by 4 bases, leaving 7 bases between them. The CDR3 region is CASSRTGETQYF. CDR3 in DNA: TGTGCCAGCTCACGCACGGGAGAGACCCAGTACTTC.

The chain combines TRBV9 with TRBJ2-2; D gene ambiguous. The CDR3 is 16 residues long. Per the germline V gene, CDR1 is SGDLS and CDR2 is YYNGEE. Trimming stripped 0 bases from V and 6 bases from J, with 15 bases between. DNA for the CDR3: TGTGCCAGCAGCGTAGCTACGGTCCTAGGTCCCGGGGAGCTGTTTTTT. This encodes CASSVATVLGPGELFF. Supplemented by reference TRBV9 and TRBJ2-2, the full variable domain reads DSGVTQTPKHLITATGQRVTLRCSPRSGDLSVYWYQQSLDQGLQFLIQYYNGEERAKGNILERFSAQQFPDLHSELNLSSLELGDSALYFCASSVATVLGPGELFFGEGSRLTVL.

The chain is built from TRBV7-9 and TRBJ2-7, with a weak D call TRBD1 (6 bases). The CDR3 is 15 residues long. V dropped 5 bases and J dropped 0 bases, with 14 bases sitting between them. Germline-derived CDR1 and CDR2 are SEHNR and FQNEAQ (reference sequence). The CDR3 protein is CASSTWTESSYEQYF. DNA for the CDR3: TGTGCCAGCAGCACCTGGACAGAGAGCTCCTACGAGCAGTACTTC.

This clonotype has a handful of counts. The rearrangement joins TRBV5-1 to TRBJ1-1; tentatively, D is TRBD1 (5 bases). The CDR3 covers 14 residues. V shed 4 bases and J shed 5 bases, with 15 bases lying between them. Germline values: CDR1 SGHRS, CDR2 YFSETQ. DNA for the CDR3: TGCGCCAGCAGCCATTACGGGGGTGGAACTGAAGCTTTCTTT. It translates to CASSHYGGGTEAFF. The variable domain in full, completed from reference TRBV5-1 and TRBJ1-1, reads KAGVTQTPRYLIKTRGQQVTLSCSPISGHRSVSWYQQTPGQGLQFLFEYFSETQRNKGNFPGRFSGRQFSNSRSEMNVSTLELGDSALYLCASSHYGGGTEAFFGQGTRLTVV.